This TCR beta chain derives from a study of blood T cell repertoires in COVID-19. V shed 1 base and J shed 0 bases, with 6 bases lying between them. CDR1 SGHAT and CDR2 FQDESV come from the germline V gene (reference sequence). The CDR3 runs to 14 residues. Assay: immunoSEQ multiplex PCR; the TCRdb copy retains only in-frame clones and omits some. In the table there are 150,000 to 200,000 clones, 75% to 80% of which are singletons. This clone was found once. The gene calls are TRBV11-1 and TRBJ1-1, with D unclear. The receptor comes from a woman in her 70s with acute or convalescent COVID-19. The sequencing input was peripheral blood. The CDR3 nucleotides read TGTGCCAGCAGCTTAGTCGGAGTGAACACTGAAGCTTTCTTT. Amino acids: CASSLVGVNTEAFF.